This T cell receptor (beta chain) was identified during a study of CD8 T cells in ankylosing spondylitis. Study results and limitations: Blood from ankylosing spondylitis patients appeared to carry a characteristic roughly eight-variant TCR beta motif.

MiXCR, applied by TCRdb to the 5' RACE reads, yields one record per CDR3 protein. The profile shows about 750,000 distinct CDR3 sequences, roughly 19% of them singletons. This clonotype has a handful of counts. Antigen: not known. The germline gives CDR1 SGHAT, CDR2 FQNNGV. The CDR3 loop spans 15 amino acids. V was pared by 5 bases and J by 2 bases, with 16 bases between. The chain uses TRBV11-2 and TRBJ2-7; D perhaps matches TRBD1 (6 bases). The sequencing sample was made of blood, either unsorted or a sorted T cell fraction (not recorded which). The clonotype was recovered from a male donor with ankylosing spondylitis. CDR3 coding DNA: TGTGCCAGCAGCGGGTGGGCGGACAGAGCCTACGAGCAGTACTTC. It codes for CASSGWADRAYEQYF. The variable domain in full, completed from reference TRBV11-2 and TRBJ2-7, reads EAGVAQSPRYKIIEKRQSVAFWCNPISGHATLYWYQQILGQGPKLLIQFQNNGVVDDSQLPKDRFSAERLKGVDSTLKIQPAKLEDSAVYLCASSGWADRAYEQYFGPGTRLTVT.